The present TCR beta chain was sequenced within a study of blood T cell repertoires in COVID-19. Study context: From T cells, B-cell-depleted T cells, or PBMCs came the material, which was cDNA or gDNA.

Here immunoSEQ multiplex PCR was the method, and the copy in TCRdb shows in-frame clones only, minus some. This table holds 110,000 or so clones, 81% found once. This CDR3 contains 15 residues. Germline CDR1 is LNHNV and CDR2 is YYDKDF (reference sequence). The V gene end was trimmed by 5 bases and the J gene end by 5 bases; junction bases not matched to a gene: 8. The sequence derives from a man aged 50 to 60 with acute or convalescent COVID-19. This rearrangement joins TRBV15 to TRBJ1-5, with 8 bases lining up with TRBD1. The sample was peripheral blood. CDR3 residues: CATSGGQVEYQPQHF. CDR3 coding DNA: TGTGCCACCAGCGGGGGACAGGTAGAATATCAGCCCCAGCATTTT.